This entry concerns a single TCR beta chain. What it binds is unknown. The sample originates from a study of OX40 agonist ivuxolimab in advanced cancers. Clones were sequenced by immunoSEQ multiplex PCR, and TCRdb holds only the in-frame ones, with some missing. The repertoire holds tens of thousands of clones, with roughly 85% as singletons. Study-level results: Some of the nonresponding patients also showed low levels of normalized T-cell clonal expansion.

The CDR3 is 11 residues long. The germline V gene has CDR1 SQVTM and CDR2 ANQGSEA. V gave up 5 bases and J gave up 6 bases; unmatched junction bases: 1. The specimen comprised CD4+ or CD8+ T cells sorted from blood, sampled in a trial of the OX40 agonist ivuxolimab. The genes are TRBV29-1 and TRBJ2-3; the match to TRBD2 covers 8 bases. The sequence was obtained from an adult with an advanced solid tumor such as melanoma, head and neck, liver or kidney cancer. The CDR3 sequence is CSVRLADTQYF. The CDR3 bases are TGCAGCGTTAGACTAGCGGATACGCAGTATTTT.